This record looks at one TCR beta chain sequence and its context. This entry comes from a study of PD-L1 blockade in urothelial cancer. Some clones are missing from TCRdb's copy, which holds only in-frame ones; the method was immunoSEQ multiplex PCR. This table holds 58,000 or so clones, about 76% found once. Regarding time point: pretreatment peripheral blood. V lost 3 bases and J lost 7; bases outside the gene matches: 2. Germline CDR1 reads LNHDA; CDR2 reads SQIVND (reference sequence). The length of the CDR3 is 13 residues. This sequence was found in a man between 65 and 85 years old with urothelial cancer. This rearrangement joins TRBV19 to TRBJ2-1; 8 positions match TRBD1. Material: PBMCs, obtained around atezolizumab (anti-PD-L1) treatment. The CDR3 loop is CASSIGDRNEQFF. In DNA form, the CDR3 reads TGTGCCAGTAGTATCGGGGACAGGAATGAGCAGTTCTTC.